These 26 T cell receptor beta chains originate from one sample sequenced in a study of a mutant IDH1 vaccine in newly diagnosed glioma. Assay used: immunoSEQ multiplex PCR; TCRdb lists only in-frame clones, some missing. Among over 80,000 clones listed, approximately 78% were seen once. These receptors lack a known antigen. Described time point: week 47, end of study. With topical imiquimod, each dose of the vaccine consisted of 300 ug of mutant IDH1 20-mer peptide. Sample: PBMCs, taken from a glioma patient whose treatment included an IDH1 peptide vaccine. These receptors were obtained from a man in his forties or fifties with glioma.

The chain links TRBV7-8 to TRBJ1-1; the D gene is possibly TRBD1 (6 bases). Germline lookup yields CDR1 SGHVS and CDR2 FQNEAQ. This CDR3 has 15 amino acids. The ends were cut back, 7 bases at V and 3 bases at J, with 18 bases in the middle. The CDR3 DNA reads TGTGCCAGCAATCGGAGGGGGGGACGGGACACTGAAGCTTTCTTT. Translating it yields CASNRRGGRDTEAFF. The entire variable domain, with the rest obtained from reference TRBV7-8 and TRBJ1-1, is as follows: GAGVSQSPRYKVAKRGQDVALRCDPISGHVSLFWYQQALGQGPEFLTYFQNEAQLDKSGLPSDRFFAERPEGSVSTLKIQRTQQEDSAVYLCASNRRGGRDTEAFFGQGTRLTVV.

This sequence joins TRBV15 and TRBJ2-3; D gene unclear. Germline CDR1 is LNHNV and CDR2 is YYDKDF (reference sequence). V was shortened by 1 base and J by 0 bases, with 5 bases between the two germline ends. This CDR3 spans 14 amino acids. The CDR3 nucleotides are TGTGCCACCAGCAGAGGCCCTAGCACAGATACGCAGTATTTT. Protein: CATSRGPSTDTQYF.

The genes are TRBV27 and TRBJ2-3; D is ambiguous. Trimming took 1 base from V and 7 from J, leaving 9 bases between them. The germline V gene encodes CDR1 MNHEY and CDR2 SMNVEV (reference sequence). The length of the CDR3 is 13 residues. CDR3 region: CASSLLGGNTQYF. CDR3 nucleotide sequence: TGTGCCAGCAGTTTATTAGGTGGGAATACGCAGTATTTT.

The rearrangement uses TRBV6-6 and TRBJ1-2; 10 bases match TRBD1. Germline CDR1 MNHNY, CDR2 SVGAGI (reference sequence). The CDR3 totals 16 residues. The junction had 12 bases not matched to a gene; V was cut back by 10 bases and J by 1 base. The CDR3 DNA follows: TGTGCCATTTCCCAGCTCTGGACAGGGGGTAACTATGGCTACACCTTC. As protein: CAISQLWTGGNYGYTF.

Worth noting for this clone: A read error may produce the germline difference seen at one junction end. The chain is built from TRBV2 and TRBJ2-1; D is unclear. The CDR3 is 15 amino acids. Germline V CDR1 and CDR2: SNHLY, FYNNEI. CDR3 in amino acids: CASSTLISSYNERFF. As DNA, the CDR3 is TGTGCCAGCAGTACATTGATCAGCTCCTACAATGAGCGGTTCTTC.

This chain's CDR3 is CASSDRASPDTQYF. CDR3 DNA: TGTGCCAGCAGTGACAGGGCTAGTCCAGATACGCAGTATTTT. The chain uses TRBV25-1 and TRBJ2-3, with D possibly TRBD1 on 5 matching bases. V was clipped by 3 bases and J by 4 bases, with 11 bases between them. The CDR3 has 14 amino acids. The germline V gene has CDR1 MGHDK and CDR2 SYGVNS.

The chain combines TRBV30 with TRBJ1-1; D unclear. Germline V lookup: CDR1 GTSNPN, CDR2 SVGIG (reference sequence). Trimming stripped 7 bases from V and 5 bases from J, with 14 bases between. The CDR3 consists of 12 residues. The CDR3 DNA reads TGTGCCTCGATCCGGGGAGTAACTGAAGCTTTCTTT. It codes for CASIRGVTEAFF.

This chain connects TRBV6-6 to TRBJ2-7; D is unclear. CDR3 size: 13 residues. CDR1 and CDR2 from the germline V gene are MNHNY and SVGAGI (reference sequence). Trimming took off 4 bases at V and 6 bases at J, with 13 bases between the two ends. CDR3 region: CASSSAGPIEQYF. Written as DNA, the CDR3 is TGTGCCAGCAGTTCGGCAGGCCCTATCGAGCAGTACTTC.

The J gene is TRBJ1-3, the V gene TRBV2; D not certain. The germline V gene has CDR1 SNHLY and CDR2 FYNNEI. This CDR3 is built from 16 residues. V lost 6 bases and J lost 0, with 15 bases in between. CDR3 region: CASSVLSRTSGNTIYF. For the CDR3, the DNA is TGTGCCAGCAGCGTTCTCAGCCGAACCTCTGGAAACACCATATATTTT. Drawing the rest from reference TRBV2 and TRBJ1-3, the complete variable domain is EPEVTQTPSHQVTQMGQEVILRCVPISNHLYFYWYRQILGQKVEFLVSFYNNEISEKSEIFDDQFSVERPDGSNFTLKIRSTKLEDSAMYFCASSVLSRTSGNTIYFGEGSWLTVV.

J is TRBJ1-1 and V is TRBV2; the D gene is possibly TRBD1 (5 bases). The length of the CDR3 is 15 residues. V lost 4 bases, J lost 3 bases, and 15 bases lay in between. Germline V gene sequence: CDR1 SNHLY, CDR2 FYNNEI. CDR3: CASSGGWGRDTEAFF. CDR3 DNA sequence: TGTGCCAGCAGTGGGGGTTGGGGCAGGGACACTGAAGCTTTCTTT.

V usage is TRBV7-9 and J usage is TRBJ1-1, with 7 bases matching TRBD1. The J segment lost 1 base and the V segment lost 1 base, leaving 3 bases of the junction unmatched. In germline, CDR1 is SEHNR, CDR2 FQNEAQ (reference sequence). The CDR3 spans 15 residues. The CDR3 nucleotides read TGTGCCAGCAGCTTAGAGGGGGCGAGGAACACTGAAGCTTTCTTT. This encodes CASSLEGARNTEAFF.

J is TRBJ2-7 and V is TRBV6-5; no definite D call. Germline CDR1 reads MNHEY; CDR2 reads SVGAGI. The V end lost 4 bases, the J end lost 6 bases, and 10 bases lay between the germline ends. The CDR3 runs to 12 residues. The CDR3 spells CASSSGSGEQYF. The DNA of the CDR3 is TGTGCCAGCAGTTCCGGGTCCGGCGAGCAGTACTTC.

The chain is built from TRBV10-2 and TRBJ2-3; D is ambiguous. V was clipped by 4 bases and J by 6 bases, with 8 bases between them. This CDR3 is built from 12 residues. Germline V gene lookup returns CDR1 WSHSY and CDR2 SAAADI. This CDR3 is CASSAARDTQYF. CDR3 sequence (DNA): TGCGCCAGCAGTGCGGCGCGGGATACGCAGTATTTT.

The chain couples TRBV5-4 to TRBJ2-3; tentative D call: TRBD2 (5 bases). CDR1 SGHNT and CDR2 YYREEE come from the germline V gene (reference sequence). Trimming took off 2 bases at V and 3 bases at J, with 10 bases between the two ends. The CDR3 extends over 14 amino acids. CDR3 protein: CASSFTRRTDTQYF. The DNA for the CDR3 is TGTGCCAGCAGCTTCACCCGGAGGACAGATACGCAGTATTTT.

V and J are TRBV6-1 and TRBJ2-3; the match to TRBD2 covers 13 bases. Germline assignment: CDR1 MNHNS and CDR2 SASEGT. The CDR3 consists of 17 residues. Trimming cost V 1 base and J 2 bases; bases outside gene matches: 3. In DNA form, the CDR3 reads TGTGCCAGCAGTGAAGGGACTAGCGGGGGCTACACAGATACGCAGTATTTT. It encodes CASSEGTSGGYTDTQYF.

The chain uses TRBV19 and TRBJ1-5, with TRBD1 matching over 8 bases. This CDR3 is 17 amino acids long. Germline CDR1 reads LNHDA; CDR2 reads SQIVND (reference sequence). V dropped 5 bases and J dropped 6; count of bases not matched to a gene: 15. The CDR3 sequence is CASSPRQGPAQGQPQHF. The CDR3 DNA follows: TGTGCCAGTAGTCCTCGACAGGGGCCCGCCCAGGGTCAGCCCCAGCATTTT.

The V and J genes are TRBV27 and TRBJ2-2; D is unresolved. The CDR3 runs 14 residues. V was shortened by 6 bases and J by 0 bases, with 8 bases between the two germline ends. CDR1 MNHEY and CDR2 SMNVEV come from the germline V gene (reference sequence). The CDR3 reads CASRRQSNTGELFF. DNA for the CDR3: TGTGCCAGCAGACGGCAGTCGAACACCGGGGAGCTGTTTTTT.

The V call is TRBV28, the J call TRBJ2-7; tentatively, D is TRBD1 or TRBD2 (5 bases each). The CDR3 spans 16 residues. Germline V gives CDR1 MDHEN, CDR2 SYDVKM. Trimming cost V 7 bases and J 3 bases, with 22 bases left between them. The CDR3 coding sequence is TGTGCCAGCAATGGGCCCCGCCGGGACGGGGACTACGAGCAGTACTTC. As protein: CASNGPRRDGDYEQYF.

V usage is TRBV19 and J usage is TRBJ2-2; D is ambiguous. CDR1 is LNHDA, CDR2 SQIVND, per germline (reference sequence). The ends were cut back, 5 bases at V and 4 bases at J, with 11 bases in the middle. The CDR3 spans 14 residues. The CDR3 loop is CASSSGSITGELFF. In nucleotides, the CDR3 is TGTGCCAGTAGTTCCGGATCCATCACCGGGGAGCTGTTTTTT.

The table lists this clone with a count of one. This rearrangement joins TRBV7-3 to TRBJ2-2; either TRBD1 or TRBD2 may fit D (5 bases each). With 4 bases removed from V and 2 bases from J, the gap between germline ends came to 14 bases. Germline V gives CDR1 SGHTA, CDR2 FQGTGA. This CDR3 is 16 amino acids long. In DNA form, the CDR3 reads TGTGCCAGCAGCTCAATGCCCGGGGCCAACACCGGGGAGCTGTTTTTT. It encodes CASSSMPGANTGELFF.

The chain uses TRBV28 and TRBJ1-2, with 7 bases lining up with TRBD1. The CDR3 runs to 15 residues. V shed 6 bases, J shed 4 bases, and the junction held 11 bases outside the gene matches. CDR1 is MDHEN, CDR2 SYDVKM, per germline. The CDR3 protein is CASRLGGGKGYGYTF. CDR3 nucleotide sequence: TGTGCCAGCAGATTAGGAGGGGGCAAGGGCTATGGCTACACCTTC.

The V and J genes are TRBV19 and TRBJ1-5, with TRBD1 as a possible D gene (5 bases). Trimming took off 1 base at V and 7 bases at J, with 11 bases between the two ends. Germline V gives CDR1 LNHDA, CDR2 SQIVND (reference sequence). The CDR3 spans 14 residues. CDR3 sequence: CASSIVRAIQPQHF. The CDR3 DNA reads TGTGCCAGTAGTATAGTCAGGGCCATACAGCCCCAGCATTTT.

The chain joins TRBV12-5 to TRBJ2-5; tentatively, D is TRBD1 (6 bases). Germline assignment: CDR1 LGHNT and CDR2 FRNRAP. There are 14 residues in the CDR3. The V end was cut by 6 bases, the J end by 5 bases, with 16 bases between. As DNA, the CDR3 is TGTGCTAGTGGACTGGACAGACTGGTTGAGACCCAGTACTTC. Encoded protein: CASGLDRLVETQYF.

The CDR3 nucleotides are TGTGCCAGCAGATGGGAAAGTGGGACAGATACGCAGTATTTT. Protein sequence: CASRWESGTDTQYF. V usage is TRBV28 and J usage is TRBJ2-3; no clear D. Germline lookup yields CDR1 MDHEN and CDR2 SYDVKM. There are 14 residues in the CDR3. V lost 6 bases and J lost 3, with 13 bases in between. The full variable domain, in which reference TRBV28 and TRBJ2-3 provide the parts outside the CDR3, is DVKVTQSSRYLVKRTGEKVFLECVQDMDHENMFWYRQDPGLGLRLIYFSYDVKMKEKGDIPEGYSVSREKKERFSLILESASTNQTSMYLCASRWESGTDTQYFGPGTRLTVL.

The V call is TRBV4-3, the J call TRBJ1-6; no clear D. Germline V gene lookup returns CDR1 LGHNA and CDR2 YSLEER. The V and J ends lost 7 bases and 9 bases respectively, with 10 bases between them. CDR3 length: 12 amino acids. This chain's CDR3 is CASNDGVSPLHF. The CDR3 DNA sequence: TGCGCCAGCAACGATGGGGTTTCACCCCTCCACTTT.

Comment on this clone: The germline gene is not matched at one end of the junction; a read error may be the cause. The J gene is TRBJ2-1, the V gene TRBV4-3; 10 nucleotides agree with TRBD2. CDR3 length equals 14 residues. CDR1 is LGHNA, CDR2 YSLEER, per germline. The CDR3: CASSQDLSGGVKVF. DNA for the CDR3: TGCGCCAGCAGCCAAGATCTAAGCGGGGGGGTAAAAGTCTTC.